The 24 T cell receptor beta chains below come from one sample, sequenced in a study of blood T cell repertoires in COVID-19. Assay: immunoSEQ multiplex PCR; the TCRdb copy retains only in-frame clones and omits some. In the table there are fewer than 350,000 clones, approximately 89% of which are singletons. Sequencing used peripheral blood. The receptor set was obtained from a man aged 40-55 years with active or convalescent COVID-19.

V usage is TRBV7-3 and J usage is TRBJ1-3; unclear D gene. Germline V gives CDR1 SGHTA, CDR2 FQGTGA. Deletions cut 5 bases from V and 0 bases from J, with 14 bases between. This CDR3 comprises 16 residues. The chain's CDR3 is CASSLQAGISGNTIYF. In DNA form, the CDR3 reads TGTGCCAGCAGCCTCCAGGCGGGAATCTCTGGAAACACCATATATTTT.

The chain employs TRBV24-1 and TRBJ2-4; 9 bases align to TRBD1. J was trimmed by 8 bases and V by 2 bases; bases with no gene match: 18. The CDR3 is 19 residues long. Germline lookup yields CDR1 KGHDR and CDR2 SFDVKD. The chain's CDR3 is CATSDSLQTRQGERYIQYF. The CDR3 coding sequence is TGTGCCACCAGTGATTCTCTACAAACAAGACAGGGGGAAAGGTACATTCAGTACTTC.

The chain employs TRBV19 and TRBJ2-3; 14 positions agree with TRBD2. Looked up from germline, CDR1 is LNHDA and CDR2 is SQIVND (reference sequence). There are 15 residues in the CDR3. After removal of 5 bases from V and 3 bases from J, the junction contained 1 base not matched to a gene. CDR3 in amino acids: CASSWTSGRTDTQYF. CDR3 bases: TGTGCCAGTAGTTGGACTAGCGGGAGGACAGATACGCAGTATTTT.

This chain connects TRBV11-2 to TRBJ1-1, with 8 bases matching TRBD1. V was clipped by 5 bases and J by 6 bases; unmatched bases: 8. The CDR3 is made up of 14 amino acids. Germline V gene data show CDR1 as SGHAT and CDR2 as FQNNGV. The CDR3 bases are TGTGCCAGCAGCCATCGGACAGGGATTCCTGAAGCTTTCTTT. As protein: CASSHRTGIPEAFF.

The genes are TRBV9 and TRBJ2-1; 7 bases are shared with TRBD2. Germline V gives CDR1 SGDLS, CDR2 YYNGEE. This CDR3 has 15 amino acids. Losses at the gene ends were 2 bases for V and 6 bases for J; bases not matched to a gene: 8. The CDR3 region is CASSVATGGSNEQFF. CDR3 in DNA: TGTGCCAGCAGCGTCGCTACGGGGGGATCCAATGAGCAGTTCTTC. Complete variable domain (other parts from reference TRBV9 and TRBJ2-1): DSGVTQTPKHLITATGQRVTLRCSPRSGDLSVYWYQQSLDQGLQFLIQYYNGEERAKGNILERFSAQQFPDLHSELNLSSLELGDSALYFCASSVATGGSNEQFFGPGTRLTVL.

The J gene is TRBJ2-7, the V gene TRBV7-9; weak D call: TRBD1 (6 bases). Trimming removed 4 bases at V and 6 bases at J, with 16 bases between. The CDR3 length is 14 residues. Germline values: CDR1 SEHNR, CDR2 FQNEAQ (reference sequence). The CDR3 reads CASSSGTSFSEQYF. CDR3 nucleotides: TGTGCCAGCAGCTCTGGGACATCTTTCTCCGAGCAGTACTTC.

The table lists this clone with a few counts. The V and J genes are TRBV19 and TRBJ1-1, with TRBD1 as a possible D gene (6 bases). V lost 3 bases to trimming and J lost 2 bases, with 25 bases between them. CDR1 is LNHDA and CDR2 is SQIVND in the germline V gene (reference sequence). The CDR3 spans 19 residues. The CDR3 DNA reads as TGTGCCAGTAGTATTGGATTTGCCGGTCCAGGGGCGAGTAACACTGAAGCTTTCTTT. It is translated as CASSIGFAGPGASNTEAFF.

DNA of the CDR3: TGTGCCAGCAGGCTCTTTACAGGGAGACCCTACGAGCAGTACTTC. It is translated as CASRLFTGRPYEQYF. This rearrangement joins TRBV6-4 to TRBJ2-7; maybe TRBD1 (6 bases). This CDR3 has 15 residues. Per the germline V gene, CDR1 is MRHNA and CDR2 is SNTAGT. V lost 6 bases and J lost 2, with 17 bases in between.

This sequence joins TRBV6-5 and TRBJ2-7, with D unclear. V lost 6 bases, J lost 3 bases, and 6 bases lay in between. The germline CDR1 and CDR2 sequences are MNHEY and SVGAGI. The CDR3 is made up of 11 amino acids. The CDR3 protein is CASRINYEQYF. As DNA, the CDR3 is TGTGCCAGCAGAATAAACTACGAGCAGTACTTC.

The chain joins TRBV12-5 to TRBJ2-3; D unclear. Germline V CDR1 and CDR2: LGHNT, FRNRAP. This CDR3 contains 13 residues. The V gene lost 6 bases and the J gene lost 7 bases, with 14 bases spanning the gap. CDR3 protein: CASGPNPTYTQYF. The CDR3 DNA reads TGTGCTAGTGGACCAAACCCTACTTATACGCAGTATTTT.

About this clone itself: An end of the junction does not agree with germline; a read error may underlie this. V and J are TRBV6-5 and TRBJ2-7; TRBD1 is a possible D gene (6 bases). CDR3 length: 16 amino acids. Germline CDR1 and CDR2: MNHEY and SVGAGI. CDR3 sequence reads: CASSNSGTWDGYEQYF. The CDR3 coding sequence is TGTGCCAGCAGTAACTCCGGGACATGGGATGGCTACGAGCAGTACTTC.

The V call is TRBV5-1, the J call TRBJ1-1; perhaps TRBD1 as D (5 bases). This CDR3 region has 14 residues. Trimming removed 6 bases at V and 1 base at J, with 13 bases between. From germline, CDR1 is SGHRS and CDR2 YFSETQ. CDR3 sequence reads: CASNGGGRNTEAFF. The CDR3 region has the DNA TGCGCCAGCAATGGGGGAGGACGGAACACTGAAGCTTTCTTT.

V usage is TRBV7-2 and J usage is TRBJ1-6, with unresolved D. Per the germline V gene, CDR1 is SGHTA and CDR2 is FQGNSA. V was trimmed by 1 base and J by 3 bases, leaving 7 bases between them. The CDR3 extends over 15 amino acids. DNA for the CDR3: TGTGCCAGCAGCTTAGAGGAGGTCTATAATTCACCCCTCCACTTT. It specifies CASSLEEVYNSPLHF.

The CDR3 nucleotides read TGTGCCAGCAGCTTGAGCGGGAGGGCCACCAATGAGCAGTTCTTC. Amino acids: CASSLSGRATNEQFF. The chain has TRBV7-8 and TRBJ2-1, with 10 bases that match TRBD2. V gave up 3 bases and J gave up 6 bases; unmatched junction bases: 5. Germline-derived CDR1 and CDR2 are SGHVS and FQNEAQ. The CDR3 spans 15 residues.

The chain couples TRBV28 to TRBJ2-1; TRBD1 matches at 9 bases. Looked up from germline, CDR1 is MDHEN and CDR2 is SYDVKM. With 8 bases clipped from V and 7 bases from J, the junction kept 12 bases outside the gene matches. This CDR3 has 15 amino acids. As DNA, the CDR3 is TGTGCCAGCTCCCCCGGGGACAGGGAAGCGAATGAGCAGTTCTTC. As protein: CASSPGDREANEQFF.

V is TRBV28 and J is TRBJ2-7, with D maybe TRBD1 (5 bases). Trimming took off 2 bases at V and 1 base at J, with 12 bases between the two ends. The CDR3 sequence is 15 residues long. CDR1 and CDR2 from the germline V gene are MDHEN and SYDVKM. DNA for the CDR3: TGTGCCAGCAGTTTAATGACAGCTTCATCCTACGAGCAGTACTTC. This encodes CASSLMTASSYEQYF.

This sequence joins TRBV12-3 or TRBV12-4 and TRBJ1-3, with D unresolved. The CDR3 consists of 12 residues. Trimming removed 7 bases from V and 3 bases from J, with 7 bases in between. DNA for the CDR3: TGTGCCAGCAATCAGATTGGAAACACCATATATTTT. Translating gives CASNQIGNTIYF.

The chain joins TRBV7-9 to TRBJ2-5; 10 nucleotides line up with TRBD1. The CDR3 covers 16 residues. CDR1 SEHNR and CDR2 FQNEAQ come from the germline V gene (reference sequence). V shed 1 base, J shed 2 bases, and the junction held 4 bases outside the gene matches. The CDR3 region is CASSLGTGGGQETQYF. The CDR3, as DNA: TGTGCCAGCAGCTTAGGGACAGGGGGAGGACAAGAGACCCAGTACTTC.

V is TRBV7-8 and J is TRBJ2-1, with 9 bases that match TRBD1. The CDR3 consists of 17 residues. Germline lookup yields CDR1 SGHVS and CDR2 FQNEAQ. V gave up 2 bases and J gave up 5 bases; unmatched junction bases: 10. The CDR3 is CASSLRADRGGDNEQFF. CDR3 DNA sequence: TGTGCCAGCAGCTTAAGGGCCGACAGGGGGGGGGACAATGAGCAGTTCTTC.

The genes are TRBV28 and TRBJ1-1; the D is unclear. V was pared by 5 bases and J by 0 bases, with 4 bases between. Germline lookup yields CDR1 MDHEN and CDR2 SYDVKM. There are 12 residues in the CDR3. CDR3: CASSPLNTEAFF. In nucleotides, the CDR3 is TGTGCCAGCAGTCCCTTGAACACTGAAGCTTTCTTT.

The chain's CDR3 is CASSLSTDEKLFF. CDR3 DNA: TGTGCCAGCAGCTTAAGCACGGATGAAAAACTGTTTTTT. J is TRBJ1-4 and V is TRBV11-3; D is uncertain. There are 13 residues in the CDR3. Trimming took off 2 bases at V and 6 bases at J, with 7 bases between the two ends. Germline CDR1 SGHNT, CDR2 YENEEA.

The rearrangement uses TRBV10-3 and TRBJ1-3; 12 positions match TRBD1. The CDR3 loop spans 15 amino acids. V trimming: 6 bases; J trimming: 4 bases; junction bases outside the gene matches: 4. Germline V gives CDR1 ENHRY, CDR2 SYGVKD. DNA of the CDR3: TGTGCCATCAGGGGACAGGGGGCTCACGGAAACACCATATATTTT. Amino acids: CAIRGQGAHGNTIYF.

The rearrangement joins TRBV24-1 to TRBJ2-7; D may be TRBD2 (5 bases). This CDR3 comprises 14 residues. The germline V gene has CDR1 KGHDR and CDR2 SFDVKD. The ends were cut back, 3 bases at V and 2 bases at J, with 10 bases in the middle. CDR3 in amino acids: CATSDSGRTYEQYF. The CDR3 DNA follows: TGTGCCACCAGTGATAGCGGACGAACCTACGAGCAGTACTTC.

The chain employs TRBV27 and TRBJ1-2; D is uncertain. CDR3 length: 13 residues. Trimming took 5 bases from V and 2 from J, leaving 9 bases between them. Germline CDR1 is MNHEY and CDR2 is SMNVEV (reference sequence). In DNA, the CDR3 is TGTGCCAGCAGTCCGAGATTAAACTATGGCTACACCTTC. This sequence encodes CASSPRLNYGYTF.